This TCR beta chain was documented in a study of OX40 agonist ivuxolimab in advanced cancers. Comments on this clone: Its antigen is as yet unknown.

The CDR3 loop spans 18 amino acids. V shed 3 bases, J shed 0 bases, and the junction held 13 bases outside the gene matches. From germline, CDR1 is SGHAT and CDR2 FQNNGV. TCRdb's copy holds only in-frame clones and misses some; the assay was immunoSEQ multiplex PCR. The table includes 40,000 or so clones, around 73% detected once. Findings of the study overall: Clonal expansion among partial responders at 0.1-3.0 mg/kg ranked near the lowest. Mean expanded clone counts were higher in CD8+ than CD4+ T cells.

The chain uses TRBV11-2 and TRBJ2-5, with 7 bases that match TRBD1. The source material was CD4+ or CD8+ T cells sorted from blood, sampled in a trial of the OX40 agonist ivuxolimab. This TCR derives from an adult with an advanced solid tumor such as melanoma, head and neck, liver or kidney cancer. In DNA form, the CDR3 reads TGTGCCAGCAGCTTCCCAACTATAAGGACAGGCCACCAAGAGACCCAGTACTTC. Translated, it gives CASSFPTIRTGHQETQYF.